This is a list of T cell receptor beta chains from one sample in a study of blood T cells in healthy people across ages. MiXCR, run by TCRdb on the 5' RACE reads, gives a single entry per CDR3 protein. This sample has hundreds of thousands of distinct CDR3 sequences, with 49% found just once. The sequenced sample consisted of blood. The origin of the receptors is an older woman in good health. CDR3s include the opening cysteine and the closing phenylalanine or tryptophan. The order of the fields is V gene, CDR3 protein.

>TRBV25-1
CASRDPETQYF
>TRBV15
CATSEGASGSLVQYF
>TRBV10-3
CAIGDPGAHCEQYF
>TRBV7-9
CASSLVALTAYEQYF
>TRBV20-1
CSARKLLTGNHPNNEQFF
>TRBV5-1
CASSFAPTSADTQYF
>TRBV20-1
CSAKLSGRPGEQYF
>TRBV20-1
CSVGKGASYYGYTF
>TRBV9
CASSSGRQEANEQFF
>TRBV5-8
CASSSDSGSGGWGNIQYF
>TRBV7-9
CATQGQADGYTF
>TRBV6-1
CASGRGLIYEQYF
>TRBV6-2/TRBV6-3
CASRIQGTYEQYF
>TRBV5-1
CASSPRGGVYEQYF
>TRBV28
CASSQFRAATSRTDTQYF
>TRBV2
CASSERGIQPQHF
>TRBV12-3/TRBV12-4
CASSFSLDEQFF
>TRBV9
CASSVGQGTTDTQYF
>TRBV20-1
CSASVGKVYEQYF
>TRBV6-5
CASSKRDGPDTQYF
>TRBV12-3/TRBV12-4
CASTPRTAESTDTQYF
>TRBV27
CASSAPGTGDLEQYF
>TRBV5-6
CASSFPLTDTQYF
>TRBV20-1
CSARGDRTKETQYF
>TRBV20-1
CSAVPGLASEVQYF
>TRBV30
CAWSVDIRETQYF
>TRBV7-9
CASSLGVAPTYEQYF
>TRBV20-1
CSAGQVQETQYF
>TRBV4-1
CASSNREEQFF
>TRBV10-3
CAISRQGGPYGYTF
>TRBV20-1
CSARPPWDEQFF
>TRBV10-3
CAISENRVDEQYF
>TRBV7-3
CASSRGGSGRHYNEQFF
>TRBV7-7
CASSQNPYNEQYF
>TRBV20-1
CSVRTGVSRNIQYF
>TRBV11-2
CVSSFQRANTGELFF
>TRBV4-3
CASSQDPRGYEQYF
>TRBV12-3/TRBV12-4
CASSLLLGSETQYF
>TRBV20-1
CSAIGDRSRAYGYTF
>TRBV11-2
CASSPEGGQFF
>TRBV20-1
CSARDPGLAGDEQYF
>TRBV5-1
CASSLAEEGEAGELFF